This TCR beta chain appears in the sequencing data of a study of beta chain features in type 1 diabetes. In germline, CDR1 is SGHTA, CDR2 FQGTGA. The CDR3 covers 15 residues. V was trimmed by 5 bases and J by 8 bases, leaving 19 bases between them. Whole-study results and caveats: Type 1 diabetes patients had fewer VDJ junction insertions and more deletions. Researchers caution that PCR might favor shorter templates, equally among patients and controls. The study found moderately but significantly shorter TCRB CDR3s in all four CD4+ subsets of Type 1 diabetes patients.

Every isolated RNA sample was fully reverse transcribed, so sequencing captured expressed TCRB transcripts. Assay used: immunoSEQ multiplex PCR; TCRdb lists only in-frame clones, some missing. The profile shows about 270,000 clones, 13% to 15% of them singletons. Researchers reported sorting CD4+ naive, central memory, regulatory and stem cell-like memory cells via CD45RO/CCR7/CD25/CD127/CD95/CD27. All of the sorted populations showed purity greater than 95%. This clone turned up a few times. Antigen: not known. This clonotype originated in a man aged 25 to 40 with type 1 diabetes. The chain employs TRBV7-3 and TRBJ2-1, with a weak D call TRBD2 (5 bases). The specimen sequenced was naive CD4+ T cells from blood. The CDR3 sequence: CASSQKVWFSDEQFF. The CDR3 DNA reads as TGTGCCAGCAGCCAGAAAGTGTGGTTTAGCGATGAGCAGTTCTTC.